These 26 T cell receptor beta chains were all obtained from the same sample, sequenced in a study of T-cell memory formation after mild COVID-19. TCRdb called the 5' RACE reads again in MiXCR, with one record for every CDR3 protein. The repertoire has 550,000 to 650,000 distinct CDR3 sequences, roughly 17% of them found once; the top ten carry about 7.5%. Source material: PBMCs or a T cell subset sorted from them (not recorded which). The receptor source for this set is an adult woman who had mild COVID-19 (a few samples of this study predate the infection). Cell type and time point are not known.

There are a few counts of this clonotype. The chain couples TRBV15 to TRBJ2-7; 7 bases map to TRBD2. The CDR3 consists of 15 residues. Germline loops: CDR1 LNHNV, CDR2 YYDKDF (reference sequence). The junction had 13 bases not matched to a gene; V was cut back by 8 bases and J by 3 bases. CDR3 sequence reads: CATAPIGGDFYEQYF. CDR3 nucleotide sequence: TGTGCCACCGCGCCGATTGGGGGGGACTTCTACGAGCAGTACTTC.

The V gene is TRBV2, the J gene TRBJ2-1; 13 bases match TRBD2. Germline CDR1 reads SNHLY; CDR2 reads FYNNEI. The V segment lost 7 bases and the J segment 7 bases; nucleotides outside the gene matches: 4. The CDR3 covers 14 residues. CDR3 residues: CASIWTSGSNEQFF. For the CDR3, the DNA is TGTGCCAGCATCTGGACTAGCGGGAGTAATGAGCAGTTCTTC. The full variable domain, in which reference TRBV2 and TRBJ2-1 provide the parts outside the CDR3, is EPEVTQTPSHQVTQMGQEVILRCVPISNHLYFYWYRQILGQKVEFLVSFYNNEISEKSEIFDDQFSVERPDGSNFTLKIRSTKLEDSAMYFCASIWTSGSNEQFFGPGTRLTVL.

The chain recombines TRBV15 with TRBJ1-2; 7 nucleotides match TRBD1. After removal of 0 bases from V and 3 bases from J, the junction contained 4 bases not matched to a gene. Germline V gives CDR1 LNHNV, CDR2 YYDKDF (reference sequence). The CDR3 sequence is 15 residues long. The DNA for the CDR3 is TGTGCCACCAGCAGAGAAGGGGGCGCGGACTATGGCTACACCTTC. This gives the protein CATSREGGADYGYTF.

The table lists this clonotype with a few counts. The chain has TRBV5-4 and TRBJ1-2, with a tentative D call TRBD1 (6 bases). Deletions cut 4 bases from V and 4 bases from J, with 17 bases between. This CDR3 spans 15 amino acids. CDR1 and CDR2 from the germline V gene are SGHNT and YYREEE (reference sequence). The CDR3 DNA follows: TGTGCCAGCAGCCCGGGTGGGGGCTTCGGCTATGGCTACACCTTC. This sequence encodes CASSPGGGFGYGYTF.

This chain joins TRBV7-2 and TRBJ2-1; no clear D gene. The germline V and J ends were trimmed by 5 bases and 3 bases, with 17 bases remaining between them. The CDR3 spans 16 residues. Germline V CDR1 and CDR2: SGHTA, FQGNSA. The CDR3 region is CASSPRRGGNYNEQFF. CDR3 sequence (DNA): TGTGCCAGCAGCCCCCGCCGCGGTGGAAACTACAATGAGCAGTTCTTC. Full variable domain (missing parts from reference TRBV7-2 and TRBJ2-1): GAGVSQSPSNKVTEKGKDVELRCDPISGHTALYWYRQSLGQGLEFLIYFQGNSAPDKSGLPSDRFSAERTGGSVSTLTIQRTQQEDSAVYLCASSPRRGGNYNEQFFGPGTRLTVL.

There are a few counts of this clonotype. This rearrangement joins TRBV7-6 to TRBJ2-1; 7 bases align to TRBD2. The CDR3 runs 14 residues. V lost 1 base, J lost 10 bases, and 7 bases stayed unmatched. CDR1 is SGHVS, CDR2 FNYEAQ, per germline. The CDR3 loop is CASSLDTTSLEQFF. The CDR3 nucleotides are TGTGCCAGCAGCTTAGACACGACTAGCTTAGAGCAGTTCTTC.

V and J are TRBV20-1 and TRBJ2-7, with 7 bases lining up with TRBD1. Per the germline V gene, CDR1 is DFQATT and CDR2 is SNEGSKA (reference sequence). V gave up 5 bases and J gave up 0 bases; unmatched junction bases: 10. The CDR3 length is 15 residues. The CDR3 region has the DNA TGCAGTGCTCTCGACAGGGTCACCTCCTCCTACGAGCAGTACTTC. It codes for CSALDRVTSSYEQYF.

V gene TRBV21-1 combines with J gene TRBJ2-1; the D call of TRBD1 is as the table states it, not checked on the DNA. TRBV21-1 is annotated as a pseudogene. CDR3 length: 23 residues. The CDR3 loop reads CASSDVGYSNFTQLRGSNNEQFF. In DNA, the CDR3 is TGTGCCAGCAGCGATGTGGGTTATTCTAACTTTACCCAACTGAGGGGTTCAAACAATGAGCAGTTCTTC.

This clonotype was seen a few times. The chain recombines TRBV7-9 with TRBJ2-7, with 9 nucleotides matching TRBD1. Trimming at V came to 5 bases and at J to 5 bases, leaving 7 bases not matched to a gene. CDR3 length: 14 residues. Per the germline V gene, CDR1 is SEHNR and CDR2 is FQNEAQ (reference sequence). CDR3 region: CASSANTGGDEQYF. The CDR3 DNA reads TGTGCCAGCAGCGCTAATACAGGGGGCGACGAGCAGTACTTC.

This clonotype was detected only a few times. The V and J genes are TRBV5-1 and TRBJ2-3, with 8 bases fitting TRBD1. J lost 4 bases, V lost 2 bases, and 3 bases had no gene match. Looked up from germline, CDR1 is SGHRS and CDR2 is YFSETQ. The CDR3 extends over 14 amino acids. In DNA form, the CDR3 reads TGCGCCAGCAGCTTCAGGGGGCTCTCAGATACGCAGTATTTT. It translates to CASSFRGLSDTQYF.

J is TRBJ1-2 and V is TRBV5-1, with 8 bases fitting TRBD1. V lost 4 bases and J lost 7; bases outside the gene matches: 9. CDR3 length: 14 residues. In germline, CDR1 is SGHRS, CDR2 YFSETQ. The DNA for the CDR3 is TGCGCCAGCAGCCAGGGGGCCCCCTATCGTGGCTACACCTTC. Amino acid sequence: CASSQGAPYRGYTF.

This clonotype was found a few times. The chain has TRBV6-1 and TRBJ1-5; a possible D gene is TRBD1 (5 bases). CDR3 size: 13 residues. Germline CDR1 and CDR2: MNHNS and SASEGT. The V end was cut by 4 bases, the J end by 5 bases, with 9 bases between. CDR3 nucleotides: TGTGCCAGCAGTGTACGGGGGGATCAGCCCCAGCATTTT. This gives the protein CASSVRGDQPQHF.

The chain has TRBV7-2 and TRBJ2-5; the match to TRBD2 covers 12 bases. V lost 0 bases and J lost 4; bases outside the gene matches: 6. The CDR3 loop spans 17 amino acids. Germline CDR1 and CDR2: SGHTA and FQGNSA. CDR3 nucleotides: TGTGCCAGCAGCTTAGCCGCGACTAGCGGGAGCAGAGAGACCCAGTACTTC. Translated: CASSLAATSGSRETQYF.

The V gene is TRBV24-1, the J gene TRBJ2-2, with TRBD2 identical over 7 bases. V lost 7 bases to trimming and J lost 1 base; unmatched junction nucleotides: 8. Germline V gene sequence: CDR1 KGHDR, CDR2 SFDVKD. The CDR3 is made up of 16 amino acids. CDR3 protein: CATRDHLAGNTGELFF. In nucleotides, the CDR3 is TGTGCCACCAGGGACCACTTAGCGGGGAACACCGGGGAGCTGTTTTTT.

The rearrangement uses TRBV5-1 and TRBJ2-1, with D possibly matching TRBD2 (5 bases). The V end lost 0 bases, the J end lost 9 bases, and 10 bases lay between the germline ends. In germline, CDR1 is SGHRS, CDR2 YFSETQ. The CDR3 is made up of 13 amino acids. CDR3 amino acids: CASSLGSSLEQFF. CDR3 in DNA: TGCGCCAGCAGCTTGGGGTCTAGCCTTGAGCAGTTCTTC.

This chain uses TRBV20-1 with TRBJ1-3; D is unclear. V dropped 3 bases and J dropped 0 bases, with 6 bases sitting between them. The CDR3 spans 13 residues. The germline gives CDR1 DFQATT, CDR2 SNEGSKA (reference sequence). The DNA of the CDR3 is TGCAGTGCTAGGACACCCTCTGGAAACACCATATATTTT. Its translation is CSARTPSGNTIYF.

This clonotype was seen only a few times. The CDR3 DNA reads TGTGCCAGCAGTTCCCAACAGGGGTTCGGGGAGCAGTACTTC. It translates to CASSSQQGFGEQYF. The chain is built from TRBV6-1 and TRBJ2-7, with 7 positions matching TRBD1. With 5 bases clipped from V and 7 bases from J, the junction kept 11 bases outside the gene matches. The CDR3 is 14 residues long. CDR1 and CDR2 (germline): MNHNS, SASEGT.

J is TRBJ1-3 and V is TRBV30; D is undetermined. The CDR3 totals 14 residues. Germline loops: CDR1 GTSNPN, CDR2 SVGIG (reference sequence). Deletions cut 2 bases from V and 4 bases from J, with 12 bases between. The DNA for the CDR3 is TGTGCCTGGAGTAAGGTGGGCCCGGGAAACACCATATATTTT. Its translation is CAWSKVGPGNTIYF.

There are many counts of this clonotype. The genes are TRBV5-1 and TRBJ2-5; D unclear. Germline V gene sequence: CDR1 SGHRS, CDR2 YFSETQ. The CDR3 has 14 residues. Trimming took 0 bases from V and 2 from J, leaving 8 bases between them. The chain's CDR3 is CASSLEVHQETQYF. CDR3 coding DNA: TGCGCCAGCAGCTTGGAGGTCCATCAAGAGACCCAGTACTTC.

This clonotype was recorded only once. The V call is TRBV25-1, the J call TRBJ2-7, with D uncertain. CDR3 length: 12 residues. Germline loops: CDR1 MGHDK, CDR2 SYGVNS. V was cut by 4 bases and J by 2 bases, with 6 bases left in between. CDR3 bases: TGTGCCAGCAGTGCGGATCCCTACGAGCAGTACTTC. Encoded protein: CASSADPYEQYF.

This clonotype was seen many times. The chain carries TRBV20-1 and TRBJ1-2, with 9 nucleotides matching TRBD1. The CDR3 is 14 residues long. V lost 6 bases to trimming and J lost 4 bases; unmatched junction nucleotides: 9. Looked up from germline, CDR1 is DFQATT and CDR2 is SNEGSKA (reference sequence). The CDR3 reads CSAQGQGISYGYTF. In DNA form, the CDR3 reads TGCAGTGCGCAGGGACAGGGAATCTCCTATGGCTACACCTTC.

The V gene is TRBV20-1, the J gene TRBJ2-1; TRBD2 aligns across 9 bases. The V segment lost 6 bases and the J segment 2 bases; nucleotides outside the gene matches: 17. The CDR3 is made up of 18 amino acids. Germline values: CDR1 DFQATT, CDR2 SNEGSKA (reference sequence). The CDR3 spells CSAKRGTSLYGTYNEQFF. The CDR3 nucleotides are TGCAGTGCCAAGAGGGGGACTAGCCTTTACGGCACCTACAATGAGCAGTTCTTC.

The chain is built from TRBV7-9 and TRBJ2-1, with D hard to call. The germline V gene has CDR1 SEHNR and CDR2 FQNEAQ (reference sequence). V gave up 4 bases and J gave up 16 bases, with 8 bases separating them. The CDR3 runs 9 residues. The CDR3 protein is CASSSGGFF. CDR3 in DNA: TGTGCCAGCAGCTCCGGTGGATTCTTC.

Only a few counts were recorded for this clonotype. The chain links TRBV19 to TRBJ2-5, with a tentative D call TRBD2 (6 bases). There are 13 residues in the CDR3. Germline V gene sequence: CDR1 LNHDA, CDR2 SQIVND (reference sequence). The V gene lost 6 bases and the J gene lost 0 bases, with 8 bases spanning the gap. CDR3 coding DNA: TGTGCCAGTAGCGCTAGCGACCAAGAGACCCAGTACTTC. Amino acid sequence: CASSASDQETQYF. The full variable domain, its missing parts supplied by reference TRBV19 and TRBJ2-5, is DGGITQSPKYLFRKEGQNVTLSCEQNLNHDAMYWYRQDPGQGLRLIYYSQIVNDFQKGDIAEGYSVSREKKESFPLTVTSAQKNPTAFYLCASSASDQETQYFGPGTRLLVL.

In this sample, this clonotype turned up a few times. In nucleotides, the CDR3 is TGCAGTGCTTCGACACCTACGAACACCGGGGAGCTGTTTTTT. Translated, it gives CSASTPTNTGELFF. V and J are TRBV20-1 and TRBJ2-2; D gene ambiguous. Trimming removed 5 bases from V and 0 bases from J, with 10 bases in between. Germline V gene lookup returns CDR1 DFQATT and CDR2 SNEGSKA (reference sequence). The CDR3 spans 14 residues.

In its sample, this clonotype was seen a few times. The CDR3 coding sequence is TGCAGTGCCCGGGACATCCCACATGGGGCTTTCTTT. Residues: CSARDIPHGAFF. The V call is TRBV20-1, the J call TRBJ1-1, with D possibly TRBD1 on 6 matching bases. Looked up from germline, CDR1 is DFQATT and CDR2 is SNEGSKA (reference sequence). V lost 6 bases to trimming and J lost 11 bases, with 19 bases between them. CDR3 length: 12 amino acids.